These 3 T cell receptor beta chains were sequenced from one sample in a study of blood T cell repertoires in COVID-19. The protocol was immunoSEQ multiplex PCR, while the TCRdb copy is restricted to in-frame clones and leaves out a portion. The table includes 300,000 to 400,000 clones, about 89% detected once. Sample: peripheral blood. All receptors come from a woman younger than 45 with COVID-19, enrolled during active disease.

The V and J genes are TRBV28 and TRBJ2-3, with 11 bases aligning to TRBD2. The V gene's germline CDR1 is MDHEN and CDR2 SYDVKM. The CDR3 has 16 amino acids. V shed 5 bases and J 4 bases; nucleotides not matched to a gene: 8. The CDR3, as DNA: TGTGCCAGCAGTGCCACCTTAGCGGGGGGGCCAGATACGCAGTATTTT. Its translation is CASSATLAGGPDTQYF.

The chain has TRBV7-9 and TRBJ1-1; TRBD1 is a possible D gene (6 bases). V was cut by 2 bases and J by 4 bases, with 8 bases left in between. The CDR3 is made up of 13 amino acids. Germline-derived CDR1 and CDR2 are SEHNR and FQNEAQ (reference sequence). CDR3 sequence reads: CASSLQGGTEAFF. As DNA, the CDR3 is TGTGCCAGCAGCTTACAAGGGGGCACTGAAGCTTTCTTT.

In DNA, the CDR3 is TGTGCCAGCAGCCTTGCAGGGGGCATCCGTGGCTACACCTTC. Translation: CASSLAGGIRGYTF. V and J are TRBV16 and TRBJ1-2; TRBD1 matches 8 bases. V lost 4 bases and J lost 7; bases outside the gene matches: 8. The CDR3 consists of 14 residues. Germline V gene data show CDR1 as KGHSY and CDR2 as FQNENV. The whole variable domain, remainder taken from reference TRBV16 and TRBJ1-2, is GEEVAQTPKHLVRGEGQKAKLYCAPIKGHSYVFWYQQVLKNEFKFLISFQNENVFDETGMPKERFSAKCLPNSPCSLEIQATKLEDSAVYFCASSLAGGIRGYTFGSGTRLTVV.